This entry lists 17 T cell receptor beta chains sequenced from one sample in a study of human T cells and chemical hapten exposure. MiXCR was run by TCRdb on the RACE reads, yielding one entry per CDR3 protein. The sample records approximately 77,000 distinct CDR3 sequences, less than 15% being singletons. The time point was: pre-sensitization, week 0. Treatment described: therapeutic diphenylcyclopropenone sensitization with weekly scalp DPC. The sample was whole blood, taken in connection with sensitization to the hapten diphenylcyclopropenone (DPC). These TCRs come from a woman aged 50 to 60 with alopecia areata. Some clones in this sample may be carry-over from other donors' samples.

A few counts support this clonotype. The V gene is TRBV18, the J gene TRBJ1-4; 8 bases fit TRBD1. Germline CDR1 reads KGHSH; CDR2 reads LQKENI. The CDR3 runs 15 residues. The V segment lost 2 bases and the J segment 4 bases; nucleotides outside the gene matches: 3. CDR3 DNA sequence: TGTGCCAGCTCACCAAGGACAGGGCTTAATGAAAAACTGTTTTTT. Translation: CASSPRTGLNEKLFF.

The chain employs TRBV6-6 and TRBJ2-6; 10 nucleotides match TRBD1. This CDR3 region has 21 residues. V lost 5 bases, J lost 4 bases, and 20 bases stayed unmatched. Germline V CDR1 and CDR2: MNHNY, SVGAGI (reference sequence). CDR3 in amino acids: CASSDHARRDRGSSGANVLTF. The CDR3 nucleotides read TGTGCCAGCAGTGACCACGCCCGTAGGGACAGGGGTTCCTCCGGGGCCAACGTCCTGACTTTC.

The chain is built from TRBV7-2 and TRBJ2-3; TRBD2 matches 9 bases. The CDR3 has 15 amino acids. V gave up 5 bases and J gave up 0 bases; unmatched junction bases: 3. Germline V lookup: CDR1 SGHTA, CDR2 FQGNSA. This CDR3 reads CASSMGLASTDTQYF. In DNA, the CDR3 is TGTGCCAGCAGCATGGGACTAGCAAGCACAGATACGCAGTATTTT.

This clonotype showed up just a few times. The V call is TRBV7-2, the J call TRBJ2-3; the D is unclear. Germline CDR1 is SGHTA and CDR2 is FQGNSA. This CDR3 has 13 residues. Trimming took 1 base from V and 4 from J, leaving 6 bases between them. The CDR3 region has the DNA TGTGCCAGCAGCTTAGACCCCCCAGATACGCAGTATTTT. It codes for CASSLDPPDTQYF.

The J gene is TRBJ1-1, the V gene TRBV29-1, with D maybe TRBD1 (5 bases). The CDR3 contains 14 residues. The V end was cut by 6 bases, the J end by 2 bases, with 16 bases between. Germline-derived CDR1 and CDR2 are SQVTM and ANQGSEA. CDR3 in amino acids: CSVPVDSVNTEAFF. The CDR3 DNA follows: TGCAGCGTCCCTGTCGACAGTGTTAACACTGAAGCTTTCTTT.

In this sample, this clonotype is medium-sized. J is TRBJ1-5 and V is TRBV20-1; 7 bases line up with TRBD1. Trimming removed 0 bases from V and 3 bases from J; junction bases left unmatched: 5. Per the germline V gene, CDR1 is DFQATT and CDR2 is SNEGSKA (reference sequence). The CDR3 sequence is 15 residues long. The CDR3 spells CSARDLGQTNQPQHF. CDR3 coding DNA: TGCAGTGCTAGAGATCTGGGACAGACCAATCAGCCCCAGCATTTT.

The chain employs TRBV20-1 and TRBJ2-2; D unclear. V dropped 6 bases and J dropped 1 base, with 9 bases sitting between them. The CDR3 is made up of 13 amino acids. Germline V gives CDR1 DFQATT, CDR2 SNEGSKA (reference sequence). CDR3 amino acids: CSAHHGNTGELFF. CDR3 in DNA: TGCAGTGCACACCACGGGAACACCGGGGAGCTGTTTTTT.

This clonotype was seen many times. The chain couples TRBV29-1 to TRBJ2-1; D is tentatively TRBD1 or TRBD2 (5 bases each). The CDR3 spans 13 residues. Looked up from germline, CDR1 is SQVTM and CDR2 is ANQGSEA. Trimming cost V 7 bases and J 2 bases, with 12 bases left between them. The CDR3 reads CSAIRDPYNEQFF. The CDR3 region has the DNA TGCAGCGCTATCCGGGACCCCTACAATGAGCAGTTCTTC.

The chain carries TRBV10-2 and TRBJ1-4; tentatively, D is TRBD1 (5 bases). The CDR3 totals 12 residues. Germline CDR1 and CDR2: WSHSY and SAAADI. V was pared by 5 bases and J by 8 bases, with 9 bases between. The CDR3 sequence: CASSTGGEKLFF. CDR3 nucleotides: TGCGCCAGCAGTACCGGGGGGGAAAAACTGTTTTTT.

This clonotype was recorded a few times. The genes are TRBV6-2 or TRBV6-3 and TRBJ2-3; possibly TRBD2 for D (6 bases). CDR3 length: 13 residues. V was pared by 5 bases and J by 5 bases, with 11 bases between. CDR1 is MNHEY, CDR2 SVGEGT, per germline. This chain's CDR3 is CASSPRLGDTQYF. DNA of the CDR3: TGTGCCAGCAGTCCACGACTAGGAGATACGCAGTATTTT.

The DNA for the CDR3 is TGTGCCAGCAGCCGTCCTAGCGGGAGTATCGCAGATACGCAGTATTTT. It encodes CASSRPSGSIADTQYF. This chain connects TRBV3-1 to TRBJ2-3; 10 nucleotides align to TRBD2. J gave up 4 bases and V 4 bases, and 8 bases lay outside the gene matches. The germline gives CDR1 LGHDT, CDR2 YNNKEL (reference sequence). There are 16 residues in the CDR3.

There are many counts of this clonotype. The V and J genes are TRBV18 and TRBJ2-1; D is perhaps TRBD2 (6 bases). The CDR3 contains 16 residues. V shed 0 bases and J shed 7 bases, with 16 bases lying between them. The germline V gene encodes CDR1 KGHSH and CDR2 LQKENI. The DNA of the CDR3 is TGTGCCAGCTCACCACCTAGGAGACTAGAACTGAATGAGCAGTTCTTC. This codes for CASSPPRRLELNEQFF.

V gene TRBV20-1 combines with J gene TRBJ2-5; D possibly corresponds to TRBD1 (5 bases). Germline lookup yields CDR1 DFQATT and CDR2 SNEGSKA (reference sequence). V gave up 7 bases and J gave up 2 bases, with 8 bases separating them. The CDR3 is made up of 11 amino acids. Written as DNA, the CDR3 is TGCAGTGTTTACAGGCAAGAGACCCAGTACTTC. Translating gives CSVYRQETQYF.

This clonotype was detected only a few times. The chain is built from TRBV7-2 and TRBJ2-3; D uncertain. The CDR3 length is 15 residues. Germline V gene sequence: CDR1 SGHTA, CDR2 FQGNSA. V lost 5 bases and J 0 bases, leaving 12 bases between the germline ends. DNA for the CDR3: TGTGCCAGCAGCCCCAGCCATACTAGCACAGATACGCAGTATTTT. This sequence encodes CASSPSHTSTDTQYF.

The table lists this clonotype with a count of one. The junction shows a germline mismatch at one end, possibly a read error. The chain employs TRBV2 and TRBJ2-7; 7 positions match TRBD2. The germline V gene has CDR1 SNHLY and CDR2 FYNNEI. CDR3 length: 10 amino acids. The CDR3 protein is CVSGVYEQYF. The CDR3 region has the DNA TGTGTCAGCGGGGTCTACGAGCAGTACTTC.

This clonotype has only a few counts. The V call is TRBV12-5, the J call TRBJ2-2; D is unresolved. Germline V gives CDR1 LGHNT, CDR2 FRNRAP. This CDR3 spans 15 amino acids. V gave up 5 bases and J gave up 0 bases, with 10 bases separating them. DNA for the CDR3: TGTGCTAGTGGTCCACGGACCCCGAACACCGGGGAGCTGTTTTTT. Translation gives CASGPRTPNTGELFF.

The chain uses TRBV3-1 and TRBJ2-7; D may be TRBD1 or TRBD2 (5 bases each). The length of the CDR3 is 13 residues. Trimming took 2 bases from V and 5 from J, leaving 10 bases between them. Germline V CDR1 and CDR2: LGHDT, YNNKEL (reference sequence). CDR3 sequence reads: CASSQNGGNEQYF. Here the CDR3 DNA reads TGTGCCAGCAGCCAAAATGGGGGTAACGAGCAGTACTTC.